This T cell receptor (beta chain) was found in a study of Graves' ophthalmopathy and Graves' hyperthyroidism. Study observations and caveats: Sensitivity of 55% to 71% and specificity of 72% to 85% were achieved by the model that predicted ophthalmopathy progression.

Stable hyperthyroidism referred to disease that showed no ophthalmopathy within 18 months of follow-up. No donor had other autoimmune disease, uncontrolled infection, pregnancy or lactation. The starting material, 10 ml of fresh peripheral blood, provided the PBMCs. The V gene's germline CDR1 is SGHDN and CDR2 FVKESK. Between the trimmed V and J ends, which lost 0 bases and 5 bases, there was a span of 4 bases. The CDR3 is made up of 12 amino acids. The study amplified TCR beta CDR3 regions using RNA transcripts. Investigators did first-round RT-PCR with HTBI primers, then second-round multiplex PCR. TCRdb used MiXCR to reprocess the multiplex PCR reads, holding one entry per CDR3 protein. The top ten hold approximately 30% of the sample, which has roughly 39,000 distinct CDR3 sequences, 45% to 55% seen once. This clonotype was seen ten or more times. Its antigen is unknown.

V gene TRBV14 combines with J gene TRBJ1-1, with D unclear. The specimen was peripheral blood. The clonotype was recovered from an adult woman with stable Graves' hyperthyroidism. CDR3 sequence reads: CASSQDRTEAFF. CDR3 nucleotides: TGTGCCAGCAGCCAAGATCGTACTGAAGCTTTCTTT.